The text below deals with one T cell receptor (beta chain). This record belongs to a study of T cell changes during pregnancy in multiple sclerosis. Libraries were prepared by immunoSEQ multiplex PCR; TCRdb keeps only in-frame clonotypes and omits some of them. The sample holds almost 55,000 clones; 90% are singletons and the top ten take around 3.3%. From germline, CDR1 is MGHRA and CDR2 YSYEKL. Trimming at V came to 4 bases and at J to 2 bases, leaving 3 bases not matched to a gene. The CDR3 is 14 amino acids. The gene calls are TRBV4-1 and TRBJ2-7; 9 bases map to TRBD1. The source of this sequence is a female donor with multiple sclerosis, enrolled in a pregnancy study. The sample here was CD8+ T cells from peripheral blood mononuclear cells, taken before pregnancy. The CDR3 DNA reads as TGCGCCAGCAGCCCCCGGGACAGGGCCTACGAGCAGTACTTC. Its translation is CASSPRDRAYEQYF.